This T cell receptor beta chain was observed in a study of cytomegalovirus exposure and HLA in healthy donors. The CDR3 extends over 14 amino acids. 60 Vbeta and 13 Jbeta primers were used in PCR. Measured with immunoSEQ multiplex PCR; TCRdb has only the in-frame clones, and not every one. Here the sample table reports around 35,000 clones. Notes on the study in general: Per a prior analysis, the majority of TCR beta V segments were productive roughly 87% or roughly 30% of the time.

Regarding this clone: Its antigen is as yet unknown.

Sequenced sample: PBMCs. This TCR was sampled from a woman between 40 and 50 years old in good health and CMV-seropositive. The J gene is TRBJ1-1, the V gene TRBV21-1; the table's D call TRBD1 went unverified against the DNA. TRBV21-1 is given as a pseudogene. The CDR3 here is CASAPPGALLEAFF. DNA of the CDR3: TGTGCCAGCGCTCCCCCTGGGGCACTCCTTGAAGCTTTCTTT.